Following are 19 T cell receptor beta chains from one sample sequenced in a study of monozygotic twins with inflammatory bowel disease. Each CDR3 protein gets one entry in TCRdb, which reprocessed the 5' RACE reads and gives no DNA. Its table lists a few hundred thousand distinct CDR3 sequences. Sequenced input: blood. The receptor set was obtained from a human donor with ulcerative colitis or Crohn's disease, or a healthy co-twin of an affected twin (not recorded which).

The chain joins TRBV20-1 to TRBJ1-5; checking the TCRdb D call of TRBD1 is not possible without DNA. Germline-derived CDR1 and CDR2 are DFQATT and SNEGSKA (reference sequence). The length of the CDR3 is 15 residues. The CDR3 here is CSARGTGGSNQPQHF.

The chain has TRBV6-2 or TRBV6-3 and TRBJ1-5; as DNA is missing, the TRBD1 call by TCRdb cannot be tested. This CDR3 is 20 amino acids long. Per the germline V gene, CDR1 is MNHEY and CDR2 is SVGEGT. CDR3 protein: CASSYLLRTGYVESNQPQHF.

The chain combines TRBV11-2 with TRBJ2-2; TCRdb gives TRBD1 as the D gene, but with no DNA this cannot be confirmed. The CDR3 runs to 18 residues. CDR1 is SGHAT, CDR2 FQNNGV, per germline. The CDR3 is CASEGDRGGFFGPGELFF.

Here the CDR3 reads CASSELGDPSTNEKLFF. This rearrangement joins TRBV6-1 to TRBJ1-4; TCRdb's D call, TRBD1, is unchecked because there is no DNA. The CDR3 has 17 amino acids. Per germline, CDR1 MNHNS and CDR2 SASEGT.

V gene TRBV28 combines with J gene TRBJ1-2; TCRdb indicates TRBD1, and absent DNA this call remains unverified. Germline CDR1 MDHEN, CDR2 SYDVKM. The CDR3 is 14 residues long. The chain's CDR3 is CASSPLGTNYGYTF.

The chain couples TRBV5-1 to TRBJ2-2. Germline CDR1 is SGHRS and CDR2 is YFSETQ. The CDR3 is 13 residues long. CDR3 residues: CASSSNLAGELFF. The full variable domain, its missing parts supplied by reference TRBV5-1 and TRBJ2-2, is KAGVTQTPRYLIKTRGQQVTLSCSPISGHRSVSWYQQTPGQGLQFLFEYFSETQRNKGNFPGRFSGRQFSNSRSEMNVSTLELGDSALYLCASSSNLAGELFFGEGSRLTVL.

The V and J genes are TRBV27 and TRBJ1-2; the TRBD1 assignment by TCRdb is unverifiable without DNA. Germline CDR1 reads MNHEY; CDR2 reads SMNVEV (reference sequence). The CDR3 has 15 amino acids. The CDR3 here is CASTSFGGLYHGYTF.

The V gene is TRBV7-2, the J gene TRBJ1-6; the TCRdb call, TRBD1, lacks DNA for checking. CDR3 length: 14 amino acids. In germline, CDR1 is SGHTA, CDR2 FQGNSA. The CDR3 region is CASSHDRVNSPLHF.

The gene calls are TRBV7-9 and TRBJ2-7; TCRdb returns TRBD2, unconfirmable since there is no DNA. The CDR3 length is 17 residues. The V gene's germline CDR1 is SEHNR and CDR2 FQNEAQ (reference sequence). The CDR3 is CASSLERVSLAVDEQYF.

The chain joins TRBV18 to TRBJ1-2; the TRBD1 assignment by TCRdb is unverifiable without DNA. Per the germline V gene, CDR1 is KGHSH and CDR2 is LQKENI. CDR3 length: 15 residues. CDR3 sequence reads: CASSIPGQAYYGYTF.

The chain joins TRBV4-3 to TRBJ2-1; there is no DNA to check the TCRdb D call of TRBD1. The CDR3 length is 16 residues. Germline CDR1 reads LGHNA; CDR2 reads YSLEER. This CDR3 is CASSQDWGDSYNEQFF.

CDR3 loop: CASSYHSGGLGNTEAFF. This sequence joins TRBV6-5 and TRBJ1-1. CDR1 is MNHEY, CDR2 SVGAGI, per germline. There are 17 residues in the CDR3.

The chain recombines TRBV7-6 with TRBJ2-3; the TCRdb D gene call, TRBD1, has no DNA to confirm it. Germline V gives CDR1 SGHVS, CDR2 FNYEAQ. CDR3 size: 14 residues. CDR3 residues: CASSLRTNTDTQYF.

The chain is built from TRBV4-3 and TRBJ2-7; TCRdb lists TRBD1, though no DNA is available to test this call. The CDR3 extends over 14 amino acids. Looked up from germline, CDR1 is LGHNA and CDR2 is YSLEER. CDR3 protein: CASSQGHRGYEQYF.

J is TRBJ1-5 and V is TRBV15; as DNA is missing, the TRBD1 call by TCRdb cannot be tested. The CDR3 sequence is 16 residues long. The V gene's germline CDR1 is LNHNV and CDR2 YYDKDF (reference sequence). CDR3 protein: CATSRGRGYSNQPQHF.

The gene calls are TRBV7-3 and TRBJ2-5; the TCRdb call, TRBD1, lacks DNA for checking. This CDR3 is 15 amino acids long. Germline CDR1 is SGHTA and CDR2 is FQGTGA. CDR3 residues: CASSRTGTGLETQYF.

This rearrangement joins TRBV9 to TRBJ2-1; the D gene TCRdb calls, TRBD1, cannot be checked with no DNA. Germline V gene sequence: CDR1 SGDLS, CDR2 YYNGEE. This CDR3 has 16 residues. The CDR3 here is CASSVDPRGLNNEQFF. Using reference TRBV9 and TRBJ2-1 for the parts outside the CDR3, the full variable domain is DSGVTQTPKHLITATGQRVTLRCSPRSGDLSVYWYQQSLDQGLQFLIQYYNGEERAKGNILERFSAQQFPDLHSELNLSSLELGDSALYFCASSVDPRGLNNEQFFGPGTRLTVL.

The CDR3 is CASSLILWLIRSSTDTQYF. V and J are TRBV11-2 and TRBJ2-3. The V gene's germline CDR1 is SGHAT and CDR2 FQNNGV. The CDR3 runs to 19 residues.

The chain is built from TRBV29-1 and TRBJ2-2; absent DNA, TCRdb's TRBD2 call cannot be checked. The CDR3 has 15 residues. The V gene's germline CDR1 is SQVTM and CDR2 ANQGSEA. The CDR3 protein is CSVYRGGLNTGELFF.